This T cell receptor (beta chain) was obtained from a study of blood T cell repertoires in COVID-19. The wider study: Acute and convalescent COVID-19 specimens originated in the United States, Italy and Spain. In each case, the material was cDNA or gDNA derived from T cells, B-cell-depleted T cells, or PBMCs.

Seattle enrolled patients during active infection and tracked them longitudinally. Germline CDR1 and CDR2: SNHLY and FYNNEI. CDR3 length equals 14 residues. Trimming pared 4 bases from V and 3 bases from J, leaving 13 bases between. Authors' analysis steps: Reference gene primer amplification gave estimated nucleated cell counts. Measured with immunoSEQ multiplex PCR; TCRdb has only the in-frame clones, and not every one. V, J and clone size reflect that table, while D and trimming were determined from the DNA. The data show 200,000 to 250,000 clones, about 85% seen once. The chain has TRBV2 and TRBJ2-7; D possibly corresponds to TRBD1 (5 bases). The receptor was isolated from a woman aged 50 to 65 with COVID-19, enrolled during active disease. Sequencing was performed on peripheral blood. CDR3 amino acids: CASSGRTDIYEQYF. DNA of the CDR3: TGTGCCAGCAGTGGCCGCACGGACATCTACGAGCAGTACTTC.